One and the same sample provided the 25 T cell receptor beta chains below, sequenced in a study of cytomegalovirus exposure and HLA in healthy donors. The data were produced by immunoSEQ multiplex PCR, yet TCRdb's version contains in-frame clones alone and is incomplete. The table has fewer than 300,000 clones, roughly 88% seen once. Sequencing was performed on PBMCs. These receptors came from a woman between 18 and 29 years old in good health and CMV-seronegative.

The rearrangement joins TRBV25-1 to TRBJ1-6; D may be TRBD1 (5 bases). The CDR3 totals 17 residues. The germline V gene has CDR1 MGHDK and CDR2 SYGVNS. Trimming shortened V by 1 base and J by 1 base, and 11 bases separated the two germline ends. CDR3: CASSESEGRSYNSPLHF. CDR3 in DNA: TGTGCCAGCAGTGAATCTGAGGGGAGGTCCTATAATTCACCCCTCCACTTT.

The rearrangement uses TRBV7-9 and TRBJ2-3, with D tentatively TRBD1 (5 bases). V lost 6 bases and J 0 bases, leaving 22 bases between the germline ends. The CDR3 loop spans 18 amino acids. The germline V gene has CDR1 SEHNR and CDR2 FQNEAQ (reference sequence). CDR3 bases: TGTGCCAGCAGAACCATAAAGGGGCCGCCCCACAGCACAGATACGCAGTATTTT. This encodes CASRTIKGPPHSTDTQYF.

This clone was recorded once. CDR3 in amino acids: CASSNSGRAAYEQYF. The CDR3 region has the DNA TGTGCCAGCAGTAATAGCGGGAGGGCCGCCTACGAGCAGTACTTC. This chain uses TRBV11-2 with TRBJ2-7; 11 bases line up with TRBD2. V dropped 6 bases and J dropped 2; count of bases not matched to a gene: 6. This CDR3 contains 15 residues. Germline V gene lookup returns CDR1 SGHAT and CDR2 FQNNGV. Full variable domain (missing parts from reference TRBV11-2 and TRBJ2-7): EAGVAQSPRYKIIEKRQSVAFWCNPISGHATLYWYQQILGQGPKLLIQFQNNGVVDDSQLPKDRFSAERLKGVDSTLKIQPAKLEDSAVYLCASSNSGRAAYEQYFGPGTRLTVT.

The chain recombines TRBV28 with TRBJ2-2, with D possibly TRBD1 on 5 matching bases. V dropped 2 bases and J dropped 5 bases, with 6 bases sitting between them. Germline V lookup: CDR1 MDHEN, CDR2 SYDVKM. The CDR3 contains 13 residues. The CDR3 here is CASSLAGTGELFF. The CDR3 region has the DNA TGTGCCAGCAGTTTAGCAGGGACCGGGGAGCTGTTTTTT.

The chain combines TRBV30 with TRBJ1-2, with D perhaps TRBD1 (5 bases). Germline lookup yields CDR1 GTSNPN and CDR2 SVGIG (reference sequence). V was cut by 1 base and J by 0 bases, with 9 bases left in between. This CDR3 region has 14 residues. CDR3 residues: CAWSGGLANYGYTF. The CDR3 DNA reads as TGTGCCTGGAGTGGGGGCCTTGCTAACTATGGCTACACCTTC.

The chain joins TRBV23-1 to TRBJ1-5, with 7 bases that match TRBD1. TRBV23-1 is classed as an ORF, of uncertain function. This CDR3 has 16 residues. Germline trimming cut 4 bases from V and 5 bases from J; bases unmatched to any gene: 11. CDR3 nucleotides: TGCGCCAGCAGTCGCCACCCTGGAGGGGGCGATCAGCCCCAGCATTTT. It yields the protein CASSRHPGGGDQPQHF.

The chain links TRBV5-4 to TRBJ1-1; TRBD1 matches at 10 bases. With V trimmed by 0 bases and J by 1 base, 6 bases remained unmatched. In germline, CDR1 is SGHNT, CDR2 YYREEE (reference sequence). CDR3 length: 17 amino acids. This CDR3 is CASSLALGTGANTEAFF. In DNA form, the CDR3 reads TGTGCCAGCAGCTTGGCCTTGGGGACAGGGGCGAACACTGAAGCTTTCTTT.

The V call is TRBV27, the J call TRBJ2-5; TRBD2 matches at 7 bases. Germline V gives CDR1 MNHEY, CDR2 SMNVEV (reference sequence). This CDR3 is 15 amino acids long. Trimming cost V 2 bases and J 5 bases; bases outside gene matches: 8. The CDR3 nucleotides are TGTGCCAGCAGTTTACGGGGGAGGGCCGGGGAGACCCAGTACTTC. This encodes CASSLRGRAGETQYF.

The chain has TRBV6-1 and TRBJ2-7; D uncertain. The CDR3 has 12 residues. Trimming stripped 6 bases from V and 2 bases from J, with 8 bases between. Germline V gene lookup returns CDR1 MNHNS and CDR2 SASEGT. The CDR3 loop is CASRAPPYEQYF. Here the CDR3 DNA reads TGTGCCAGCAGAGCCCCACCCTACGAGCAGTACTTC.

V gene TRBV7-6 combines with J gene TRBJ2-7, with TRBD2 matching over 9 bases. V was pared by 5 bases and J by 7 bases, with 18 bases of the junction left unmatched. There are 17 residues in the CDR3. CDR1 is SGHVS and CDR2 is FNYEAQ in the germline V gene. In DNA form, the CDR3 reads TGTGCCAGCAGCCTAGGATGGGCTAGCGGGATTATGCTTGAGCAGTACTTC. Translation gives CASSLGWASGIMLEQYF.

V and J are TRBV7-9 and TRBJ2-7; no definite D call. The V end was cut by 0 bases, the J end by 1 base, with 7 bases between. This CDR3 is built from 14 residues. The germline CDR1 and CDR2 sequences are SEHNR and FQNEAQ (reference sequence). The CDR3 here is CASSLAQTSYEQYF. CDR3 in DNA: TGTGCCAGCAGCTTAGCCCAGACTTCCTACGAGCAGTACTTC.

The genes are TRBV15 and TRBJ1-4, with D perhaps matching TRBD1 (5 bases). The CDR3 consists of 15 residues. Trimming pared 1 base from V and 5 bases from J, leaving 11 bases between. CDR1 and CDR2 from the germline V gene are LNHNV and YYDKDF (reference sequence). CDR3 region: CATSRGGEVNEKLFF. CDR3 nucleotide sequence: TGTGCCACCAGCAGAGGGGGCGAGGTGAATGAAAAACTGTTTTTT.

This chain connects TRBV2 to TRBJ2-1; TRBD1 matches at 8 bases. CDR1 and CDR2 (germline): SNHLY, FYNNEI. V shed 8 bases, J shed 9 bases, and the junction held 9 bases outside the gene matches. The CDR3 covers 13 residues. The CDR3 spells CASRWTGQGEQFF. The CDR3 DNA is TGTGCCAGCCGCTGGACAGGGCAGGGTGAGCAGTTCTTC.

V gene TRBV4-3 combines with J gene TRBJ2-2; a weak D match, TRBD2 (6 bases). This CDR3 has 13 amino acids. Germline V gene data show CDR1 as LGHNA and CDR2 as YSLEER. V was pared by 7 bases and J by 5 bases, with 11 bases between. CDR3 nucleotide sequence: TGCGCCAGCACGGGGGAGCCAACCGGGGAGCTGTTTTTT. This codes for CASTGEPTGELFF.

This clone is a singleton in its sample. The chain uses TRBV18 and TRBJ2-7; tentatively, D is TRBD1 (5 bases). With 0 bases removed from V and 5 bases from J, the gap between germline ends came to 14 bases. CDR1 is KGHSH, CDR2 LQKENI, per germline. The CDR3 loop spans 15 amino acids. The DNA for the CDR3 is TGTGCCAGCTCACCACCAATCAGGGTAGGAAACGAGCAGTACTTC. Translating it yields CASSPPIRVGNEQYF. Using reference TRBV18 and TRBJ2-7 for the parts outside the CDR3, the full variable domain is NAGVMQNPRHLVRRRGQEARLRCSPMKGHSHVYWYRQLPEEGLKFMVYLQKENIIDESGMPKERFSAEFPKEGPSILRIQQVVRGDSAAYFCASSPPIRVGNEQYFGPGTRLTVT.

The chain couples TRBV9 to TRBJ2-5; 7 bases are shared with TRBD1. With V trimmed by 2 bases and J by 3 bases, 4 bases remained unmatched. The CDR3 sequence is 14 residues long. The germline gives CDR1 SGDLS, CDR2 YYNGEE. The CDR3 nucleotides are TGTGCCAGCAGCGTGACAGGGTCCAAAGAGACCCAGTACTTC. Translation: CASSVTGSKETQYF.

The chain carries TRBV7-3 and TRBJ2-5; 10 bases are shared with TRBD1. Germline CDR1 is SGHTA and CDR2 is FQGTGA. V trimming: 5 bases; J trimming: 4 bases; junction bases outside the gene matches: 4. This CDR3 has 14 residues. The CDR3 region has the DNA TGTGCCAGCAGCCGGACAGGGGGAGGAGAGACCCAGTACTTC. It yields the protein CASSRTGGGETQYF.

Regarding this clone: Because the CDR3 is missing its conserved closing phenylalanine or tryptophan, this is likely a read error. The DNA is omitted, as the CDR3 cannot be located on it reliably, and the CDR3 follows TCRdb's listing. The chain carries TRBV6-1 and TRBJ2-7; the table gives TRBD1 as D, unverified against the DNA. The CDR3 length is 11 residues, termini included. The germline V gene encodes CDR1 MNHNS and CDR2 SASEGT. The CDR3 protein is CASSAWGQGVI.

The chain employs TRBV7-3 and TRBJ1-2; tentatively, D is TRBD1 (5 bases). V gave up 5 bases and J gave up 7 bases, with 26 bases separating them. CDR1 is SGHTA, CDR2 FQGTGA, per germline. This CDR3 spans 17 amino acids. CDR3 region: CASSAEPQGRVVGGYTF. The CDR3 region has the DNA TGTGCCAGCAGCGCCGAGCCTCAGGGAAGAGTGGTAGGTGGCTACACCTTC.

The CDR3: CASSPWTSLGETQYF. CDR3 coding DNA: TGTGCCAGCAGCCCATGGACTAGCTTGGGAGAGACCCAGTACTTC. V gene TRBV7-6 combines with J gene TRBJ2-5, with TRBD2 matching over 8 bases. Trimming at V came to 5 bases and at J to 4 bases, leaving 9 bases not matched to a gene. CDR3 length: 15 residues. Per the germline V gene, CDR1 is SGHVS and CDR2 is FNYEAQ.

This clone was seen a few times. The V and J genes are TRBV28 and TRBJ2-7, with TRBD2 identical over 7 bases. From germline, CDR1 is MDHEN and CDR2 SYDVKM. There are 12 residues in the CDR3. Losses at the gene ends were 8 bases for V and 2 bases for J; bases not matched to a gene: 3. The CDR3 DNA reads as TGTGCCAGCGGGAGGGCCCCCTACGAGCAGTACTTC. It is translated as CASGRAPYEQYF.

V usage is TRBV10-3 and J usage is TRBJ2-7, with 7 bases lining up with TRBD1. The length of the CDR3 is 14 residues. Unmatched junction bases numbered 11, after V lost 11 bases and J lost 1 base. Germline V CDR1 and CDR2: ENHRY, SYGVKD. The CDR3 spells CAVNPGTVSYEQYF. DNA of the CDR3: TGTGCCGTAAACCCCGGGACAGTATCCTACGAGCAGTACTTC.

The gene calls are TRBV4-1 and TRBJ2-1; TRBD2 matches 10 bases. Germline trimming cut 1 base from V and 3 bases from J; bases unmatched to any gene: 6. There are 17 residues in the CDR3. Germline CDR1 MGHRA, CDR2 YSYEKL. CDR3: CASSQGLLAGRYNEQFF. CDR3 DNA sequence: TGCGCCAGCAGCCAAGGACTACTAGCGGGACGCTACAATGAGCAGTTCTTC.

This chain uses TRBV11-2 with TRBJ1-2; 7 bases align to TRBD1. Germline values: CDR1 SGHAT, CDR2 FQNNGV. The CDR3 is made up of 14 amino acids. The junction had 7 bases not matched to a gene; V was cut back by 4 bases and J by 5 bases. CDR3 in DNA: TGTGCCAGCAGCTCCAGCAGGGGGTTATATGGCTACACCTTC. Protein product: CASSSSRGLYGYTF.

The count of this clone is one. The chain couples TRBV4-1 to TRBJ1-1; D is perhaps TRBD1 (6 bases). Per germline, CDR1 MGHRA and CDR2 YSYEKL. V was cut by 0 bases and J by 4 bases, with 12 bases left in between. The length of the CDR3 is 15 residues. The CDR3 bases are TGCGCCAGCAGCCAAGATCTCGGGGGGCCCACTGAAGCTTTCTTT. The encoded protein is CASSQDLGGPTEAFF.